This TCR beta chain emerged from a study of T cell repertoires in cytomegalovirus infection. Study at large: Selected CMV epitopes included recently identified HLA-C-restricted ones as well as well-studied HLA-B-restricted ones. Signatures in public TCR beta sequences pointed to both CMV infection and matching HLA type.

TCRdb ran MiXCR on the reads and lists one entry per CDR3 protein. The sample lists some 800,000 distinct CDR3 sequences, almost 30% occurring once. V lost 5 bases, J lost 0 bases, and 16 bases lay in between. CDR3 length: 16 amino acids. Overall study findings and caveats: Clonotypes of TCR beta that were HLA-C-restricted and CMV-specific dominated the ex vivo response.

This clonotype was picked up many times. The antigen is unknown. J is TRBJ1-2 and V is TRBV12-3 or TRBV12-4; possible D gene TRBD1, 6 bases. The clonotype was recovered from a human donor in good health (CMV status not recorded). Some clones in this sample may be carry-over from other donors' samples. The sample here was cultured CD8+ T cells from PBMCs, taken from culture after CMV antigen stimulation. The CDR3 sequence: CASSRTGQRSNYGYTF. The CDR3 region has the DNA TGTGCCAGCAGTCGAACAGGACAGCGATCTAACTATGGCTACACCTTC.